These T cell receptor beta chains were read from a single sample in a study of spatial heterogeneity in lung cancer. One entry per CDR3 protein, called by TCRdb with MiXCR from the 5' RACE reads. Among more than 80,000 distinct CDR3 sequences listed, roughly 12% were seen once. Source: PBMCs, taken at surgery. The receptor source for this set is a male donor with early-stage non-small cell lung cancer. CDR3s include the opening cysteine and the closing phenylalanine or tryptophan. A D gene is named only where the DNA matches it firmly. Clone size is stated in some rows and not others, as once, few, many or a class when expanded.

d_call: TRBD2
j_call: TRBJ2-1
clone_size: few
v_call: TRBV6-6
cdr3_nt: TGTGCCAGCAGTTACTCGATAGCGGGGGCCTACAATGAGCAGTTCTTC
cdr3_aa: CASSYSIAGAYNEQFF

d_call: TRBD1
j_call: TRBJ2-5
clone_size: few
v_call: TRBV28
cdr3_nt: TGTGCCAGCAGAGGACAGGGTCCAACGGAGACCCAGTACTTC
cdr3_aa: CASRGQGPTETQYF

d_call: TRBD1
j_call: TRBJ1-2
clone_size: -
v_call: TRBV3-1
cdr3_nt: TGTGCCAGCAGCGACGCCGGGACAGGGGTAGACTATGGCTACACCTTC
cdr3_aa: CASSDAGTGVDYGYTF

d_call: -
j_call: TRBJ1-1
clone_size: -
v_call: TRBV20-1
cdr3_nt: TGCAGTGCGGGGACGGGCAGGGGTCTTACTGAAGCTTTCTTT
cdr3_aa: CSAGTGRGLTEAFF

d_call: TRBD2
j_call: TRBJ2-5
clone_size: -
v_call: TRBV7-2
cdr3_nt: TGTGCCAGCAGCCCAAGACTAGCGGAGATCCCAGAGACCCAGTACTTC
cdr3_aa: CASSPRLAEIPETQYF

d_call: TRBD2
j_call: TRBJ2-7
clone_size: many
v_call: TRBV9
cdr3_nt: TGTGCCAGCAGTCGCGGACTAGCGGGGGCGAGCTCCTACGAGCAGTACTTC
cdr3_aa: CASSRGLAGASSYEQYF

d_call: -
j_call: TRBJ2-7
clone_size: few
v_call: TRBV27
cdr3_nt: TGTGCCAGCAGTTTTGTCCCCCGATCAACACAAGAGCAGTACTTC
cdr3_aa: CASSFVPRSTQEQYF

d_call: -
j_call: TRBJ1-5
clone_size: -
v_call: TRBV2
cdr3_nt: TGTGCCAGCAGGGGTGGTCCGGGTCACGTTATATTTAGCAATCAGCCCCAGCATTTT
cdr3_aa: CASRGGPGHVIFSNQPQHF

d_call: -
j_call: TRBJ2-7
clone_size: few
v_call: TRBV5-1
cdr3_nt: TGCGCCAGCAACCGGGACGGTGTCTACGAGCAGTACTTC
cdr3_aa: CASNRDGVYEQYF

d_call: -
j_call: TRBJ2-3
clone_size: few
v_call: TRBV18
cdr3_nt: TGTGCCAGCTCACCAACCGGAGGGCTAGATACGCAGTATTTT
cdr3_aa: CASSPTGGLDTQYF

d_call: -
j_call: TRBJ1-1
clone_size: -
v_call: TRBV25-1
cdr3_nt: TGTGCCAGCACGCCGGATCCGAACACTGAAGCTTTCTTT
cdr3_aa: CASTPDPNTEAFF

d_call: -
j_call: TRBJ1-3
clone_size: few
v_call: TRBV13
cdr3_nt: TGTGCCAGCAGCTTAGGCGTCAGGGGCTCTGGAAACACCATATATTTT
cdr3_aa: CASSLGVRGSGNTIYF

d_call: -
j_call: TRBJ2-5
clone_size: -
v_call: TRBV7-9
cdr3_nt: TGTGCCAGCAGCTTAGGGGGTACGGAGACCCAGTACTTC
cdr3_aa: CASSLGGTETQYF

d_call: TRBD1
j_call: TRBJ2-7
clone_size: few
v_call: TRBV6-2/TRBV6-3
cdr3_nt: TGTGCCAGCAGTTACTCGGGGACAGGGTTATACGAGCAGTACTTC
cdr3_aa: CASSYSGTGLYEQYF

d_call: -
j_call: TRBJ2-6
clone_size: -
v_call: TRBV18
cdr3_nt: TGTGCCAGCTCGCGGGACAGCAGCTCTGGGGCCAACGTCCTGACTTTC
cdr3_aa: CASSRDSSSGANVLTF

d_call: -
j_call: TRBJ2-4
clone_size: -
v_call: TRBV12-3/TRBV12-4
cdr3_nt: TGTGCCAGCAGTTTCAGTATGGCCAAAAACATTCAGTACTTC
cdr3_aa: CASSFSMAKNIQYF

d_call: -
j_call: TRBJ2-7
clone_size: -
v_call: TRBV19
cdr3_nt: TGTGCCAGTAGTATGCGGACCAACGGCTACGAGCAGTACTTC
cdr3_aa: CASSMRTNGYEQYF

d_call: TRBD1
j_call: TRBJ2-3
clone_size: once
v_call: TRBV28
cdr3_nt: TGTCCCAGCAGCTTGACAGGGCTCACAGATACGCAGTATTTT
cdr3_aa: CPSSLTGLTDTQYF

d_call: -
j_call: TRBJ2-3
clone_size: -
v_call: TRBV12-3/TRBV12-4
cdr3_nt: TGTGCCAGCAGGAGAGGGTGGGGCACAGATACGCAGTATTTT
cdr3_aa: CASRRGWGTDTQYF

d_call: -
j_call: TRBJ2-7
clone_size: -
v_call: TRBV10-3
cdr3_nt: TGTGCCATCAGTCCAGGGGACGAGCAGTACTTC
cdr3_aa: CAISPGDEQYF

d_call: -
j_call: TRBJ2-5
clone_size: few
v_call: TRBV27
cdr3_nt: TGTGCCAGCCCGCAGGTCCGGGAGACCCAGTACTTC
cdr3_aa: CASPQVRETQYF

d_call: -
j_call: TRBJ2-5
clone_size: few
v_call: TRBV7-2
cdr3_nt: TGTGCCAGCAGCTCACCTATCGGGGAGACCCAGTACTTC
cdr3_aa: CASSSPIGETQYF

d_call: -
j_call: TRBJ2-3
clone_size: -
v_call: TRBV5-1
cdr3_nt: TGCGCCAGCAGCTTCTCTGCGAGCACAGATACGCAGTATTTT
cdr3_aa: CASSFSASTDTQYF

d_call: -
j_call: TRBJ2-3
clone_size: -
v_call: TRBV9
cdr3_nt: TGTGCCAGCAGCGTAGTCTTAGGGGGGCGAGATACGCAGTATTTT
cdr3_aa: CASSVVLGGRDTQYF

d_call: -
j_call: TRBJ1-4
clone_size: few
v_call: TRBV6-5
cdr3_nt: TGTGCCAGCAGTTACTCGATGGGCAGCCCTGGGGAAAAACTGTTTTTT
cdr3_aa: CASSYSMGSPGEKLFF

d_call: -
j_call: TRBJ2-2
clone_size: many
v_call: TRBV5-6
cdr3_nt: TGTGCCTCCGGACGGGATCCGAACACCGGGGAGCTGTTTTTT
cdr3_aa: CASGRDPNTGELFF

d_call: -
j_call: TRBJ2-7
clone_size: many
v_call: TRBV14
cdr3_nt: TGTGCCAGCGGCCAAGGTCTCAACGAGCAGTACTTC
cdr3_aa: CASGQGLNEQYF

d_call: -
j_call: TRBJ1-1
clone_size: few
v_call: TRBV3-1
cdr3_nt: TGTGCCAGCAGCCAAGACGGGGGGATCAACACTGAAGCTTTCTTT
cdr3_aa: CASSQDGGINTEAFF

d_call: -
j_call: TRBJ1-1
clone_size: few
v_call: TRBV20-1
cdr3_nt: TGCAGTGCTAGAGATGTAGAGAACACTGAAGCTTTCTTT
cdr3_aa: CSARDVENTEAFF

d_call: TRBD2
j_call: TRBJ2-7
clone_size: -
v_call: TRBV29-1
cdr3_nt: TGCAACGTGGGCGGGACTAGCGGAACCTACGAGCAGTACTTC
cdr3_aa: CNVGGTSGTYEQYF

d_call: TRBD2
j_call: TRBJ2-5
clone_size: -
v_call: TRBV7-2
cdr3_nt: TGTGCCAGCAGCTTAGACCCGGGACTAGCGTCTGACCAGTACTTC
cdr3_aa: CASSLDPGLASDQYF

d_call: TRBD1
j_call: TRBJ1-6
clone_size: many
v_call: TRBV7-2
cdr3_nt: TGTGCCAGCAGCCGACAGGGGGCCCCTTCACCCCTCCACTTT
cdr3_aa: CASSRQGAPSPLHF

d_call: -
j_call: TRBJ2-1
clone_size: few
v_call: TRBV6-2/TRBV6-3
cdr3_nt: TGTGCCAGCAGTTACGACGAGGACAATGAGCAGTTCTTC
cdr3_aa: CASSYDEDNEQFF

d_call: -
j_call: TRBJ2-2
clone_size: -
v_call: TRBV6-2/TRBV6-3
cdr3_nt: TGTGCCAGCAGTTACTTCACGACAGCGAACACCGGGGAGCTGTTTTTT
cdr3_aa: CASSYFTTANTGELFF

d_call: TRBD1
j_call: TRBJ2-5
clone_size: -
v_call: TRBV7-2
cdr3_nt: TGTGCCAGCAGCGCCGGGACAGAGTACCAAGAGACCCAGTACTTC
cdr3_aa: CASSAGTEYQETQYF

d_call: -
j_call: TRBJ2-3
clone_size: few
v_call: TRBV6-2/TRBV6-3
cdr3_nt: TGTGCCAGCAGCACGTCAATCGGAGTCACAGATACGCAGTATTTT
cdr3_aa: CASSTSIGVTDTQYF

d_call: -
j_call: TRBJ2-7
clone_size: few
v_call: TRBV7-9
cdr3_nt: TGTGCCAGCAGCTTATTCTCCGGGAAGAGCTACGAGCAGTACTTC
cdr3_aa: CASSLFSGKSYEQYF

d_call: TRBD2
j_call: TRBJ2-5
clone_size: few
v_call: TRBV5-1
cdr3_nt: TGCGCCAGCAGCTTGGATGGCGGGGGGCCGACGCGGACCCAGTACTTC
cdr3_aa: CASSLDGGGPTRTQYF

d_call: -
j_call: TRBJ2-1
clone_size: -
v_call: TRBV6-2/TRBV6-3
cdr3_nt: TGTGCCAGCAGCCACAGGGTCCATGAGCAGTTCTTC
cdr3_aa: CASSHRVHEQFF

d_call: -
j_call: TRBJ1-5
clone_size: many
v_call: TRBV12-3/TRBV12-4
cdr3_nt: TGTGCCAGCAGTGTGGCGGGGGGGATAAGCAATCAGCCCCAGCATTTT
cdr3_aa: CASSVAGGISNQPQHF

d_call: -
j_call: TRBJ1-3
clone_size: few
v_call: TRBV7-9
cdr3_nt: TGTGCCAGCAGCCAAGGGGACGGAAGAAACACCATATATTTT
cdr3_aa: CASSQGDGRNTIYF

d_call: -
j_call: TRBJ2-3
clone_size: few
v_call: TRBV6-5
cdr3_nt: TGTGCCAGCACCTCCTCCTTCGGGGTGGGAGGCACAGATACGCAGTATTTT
cdr3_aa: CASTSSFGVGGTDTQYF

d_call: -
j_call: TRBJ1-2
clone_size: many
v_call: TRBV19
cdr3_nt: TGTGCCAGTAGAACAACCCCAGGACAGCCGGGGGCCGGCTATGGCTACACCTTC
cdr3_aa: CASRTTPGQPGAGYGYTF

d_call: TRBD1
j_call: TRBJ1-6
clone_size: -
v_call: TRBV20-1
cdr3_nt: TGCAGTGCTAGAGTCAGGGGGCAAGCGATTTCACCCCTCCACTTT
cdr3_aa: CSARVRGQAISPLHF

d_call: TRBD2
j_call: TRBJ2-1
clone_size: -
v_call: TRBV4-3
cdr3_nt: TGCGCCAGCAGCCAAGCCTCTAGCGGCTACAATGAGCAGTTCTTC
cdr3_aa: CASSQASSGYNEQFF

d_call: -
j_call: TRBJ1-6
clone_size: many
v_call: TRBV7-3
cdr3_nt: TGTGCCAGCAGCGCCCTAAGCGGTTCACCCCTCCACTTT
cdr3_aa: CASSALSGSPLHF

d_call: TRBD2
j_call: TRBJ2-5
clone_size: -
v_call: TRBV20-1
cdr3_nt: TGCAGTGCTACCAGGACTAGCCAAGAGACCCAGTACTTC
cdr3_aa: CSATRTSQETQYF

d_call: -
j_call: TRBJ2-3
clone_size: few
v_call: TRBV6-6
cdr3_nt: TGTGCCAGCAGTTCGAGCGGGCGAGACACAGATACGCAGTATTTT
cdr3_aa: CASSSSGRDTDTQYF

d_call: TRBD2
j_call: TRBJ2-1
clone_size: many
v_call: TRBV4-3
cdr3_nt: TGCGCCAGCAGCCAAGATCAGACAGCGGGGTACAATGAGCAGTTCTTC
cdr3_aa: CASSQDQTAGYNEQFF

d_call: -
j_call: TRBJ2-5
clone_size: -
v_call: TRBV9
cdr3_nt: TGTGCCAGCGGACCCCGGGAAAAAATTGGAGAGACCCAGTACTTC
cdr3_aa: CASGPREKIGETQYF